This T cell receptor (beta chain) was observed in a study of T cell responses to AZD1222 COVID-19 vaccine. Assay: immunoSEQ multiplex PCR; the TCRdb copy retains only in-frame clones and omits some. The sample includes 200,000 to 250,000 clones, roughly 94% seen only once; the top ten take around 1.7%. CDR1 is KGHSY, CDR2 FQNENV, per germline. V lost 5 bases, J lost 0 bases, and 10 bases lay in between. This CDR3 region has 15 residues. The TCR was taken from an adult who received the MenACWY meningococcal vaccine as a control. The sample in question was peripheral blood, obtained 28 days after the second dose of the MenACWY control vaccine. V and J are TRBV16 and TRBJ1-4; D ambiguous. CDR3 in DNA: TGTGCCAGCAGCTCGAACACCGCAACTAATGAAAAACTGTTTTTT. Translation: CASSSNTATNEKLFF.